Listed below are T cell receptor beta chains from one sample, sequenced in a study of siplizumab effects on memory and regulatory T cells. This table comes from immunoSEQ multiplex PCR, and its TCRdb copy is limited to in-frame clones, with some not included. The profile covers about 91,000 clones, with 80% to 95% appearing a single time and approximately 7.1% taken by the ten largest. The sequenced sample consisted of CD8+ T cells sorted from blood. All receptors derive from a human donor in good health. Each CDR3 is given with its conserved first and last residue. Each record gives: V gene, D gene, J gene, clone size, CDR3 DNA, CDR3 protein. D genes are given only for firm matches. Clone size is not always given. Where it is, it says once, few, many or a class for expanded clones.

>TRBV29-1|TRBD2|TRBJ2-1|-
TGCAGCGGTGATATAGGTAGCGGGGGGGGACGATCCTACAATGAGCAGTTCTTC
CSGDIGSGGGRSYNEQFF
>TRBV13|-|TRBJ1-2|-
TGTGCCAGCAGCGAGCAGGAGGCCTATGGCTACACCTTC
CASSEQEAYGYTF
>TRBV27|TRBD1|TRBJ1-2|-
TGTGCCAGCAGGGGTCCCGGGACAGGGGGCGGCTTGGGTGGCTACACCTTC
CASRGPGTGGGLGGYTF
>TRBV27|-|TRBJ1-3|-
TGTGCCAGCAGCCTTCTCAGTTCCTCGACAGGCTCTGGAAACACCATATATTTT
CASSLLSSSTGSGNTIYF
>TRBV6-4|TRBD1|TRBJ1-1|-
TGTGCCAGCAGTGACTCCGCCGGGACAGGGAACACTGAAGCTTTCTTT
CASSDSAGTGNTEAFF
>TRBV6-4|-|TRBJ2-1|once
TGTGCCAGCAGTGTAGGGGACTCCTCAAGTGAGCAGTTCTTC
CASSVGDSSSEQFF
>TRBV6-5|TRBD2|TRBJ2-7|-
TGTGCCAGCAGTTACTCAGGTAGCGGGGGCCCCTACGAGCAGTACTTC
CASSYSGSGGPYEQYF
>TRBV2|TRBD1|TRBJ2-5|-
TGTGCCAGCAGAGGGACAGGGGTCGCGGAGACCCAGTACTTC
CASRGTGVAETQYF
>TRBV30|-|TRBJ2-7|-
TGTGCCTGGGACCAAGGGGGGCCTTCCTACGAGCAGTACTTC
CAWDQGGPSYEQYF
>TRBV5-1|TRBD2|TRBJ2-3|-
TGCGCCAGCAGCTTGGCCGGGCTAGCGGAGCGCACAGATACGCAGTATTTT
CASSLAGLAERTDTQYF
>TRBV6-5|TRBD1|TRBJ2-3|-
TGTGCCAGCAGTCCACGACAGGGGACCATTGTCACGCAGTATTTT
CASSPRQGTIVTQYF
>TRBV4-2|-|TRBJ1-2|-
TGTGCCAGCAGCCAAGAGGTTACGGTGAACTATGGCTACACCTTC
CASSQEVTVNYGYTF
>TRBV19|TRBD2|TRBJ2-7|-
TGTGCCACCTCACCCGTGGGGGGAGGGACCTACGAGCAGTACTTC
CATSPVGGGTYEQYF
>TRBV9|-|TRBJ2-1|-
TGTGCCAGCAGCGTAGGAGCGGGGGACAGCTCCTACAATGAGCAGTTCTTC
CASSVGAGDSSYNEQFF
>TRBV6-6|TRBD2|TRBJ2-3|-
TGTGCCAGCAGTTACGCGGGAGGGCCCTCGGGAGATACGCAGTATTTT
CASSYAGGPSGDTQYF
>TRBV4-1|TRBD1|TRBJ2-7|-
TGCGCCAGCAGCCCGAGACAGGGGGCCTCCTACGAGCAGTACTTC
CASSPRQGASYEQYF
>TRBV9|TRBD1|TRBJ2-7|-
TGTGCCAGCAGCGTAGGCTCGGGACAGGGGTGGGAGCAGTACTTC
CASSVGSGQGWEQYF
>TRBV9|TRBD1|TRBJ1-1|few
TGTGCCAGCAGCCCAGGGACAGCCACTGAAGCTTTCTTT
CASSPGTATEAFF
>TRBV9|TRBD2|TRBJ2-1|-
TGTGCCAGCGCGGCTAGCGGGGCCTCGGAGCAGTTCTTC
CASAASGASEQFF
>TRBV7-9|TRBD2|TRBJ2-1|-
TGTGCCAGCAGCCCTTCCGTCGGGCGGGGGACGGATGAGCAGTTCTTC
CASSPSVGRGTDEQFF
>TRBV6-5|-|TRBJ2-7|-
TGTGCCAGCAGTTACTCGGGACATACCTACGAGCAGTACTTC
CASSYSGHTYEQYF
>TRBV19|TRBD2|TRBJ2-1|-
TGTGCCAGTACCGGACTAGAGACTGAGGATGAGCAGTTCTTC
CASTGLETEDEQFF
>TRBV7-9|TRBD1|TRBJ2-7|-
TGTGCCAGCAGCTTACCATCGGACAGGGGTGGGGAGCAGTACTTC
CASSLPSDRGGEQYF
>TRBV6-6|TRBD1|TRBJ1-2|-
TGTGCCAGCAGTTACCCAGACAGGGCATATGGCTACACCTTC
CASSYPDRAYGYTF
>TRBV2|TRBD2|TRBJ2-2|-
TGTGCCAGCAGGGGACTAGCGGGAGACAAGACCGGGGAGCTGTTTTTT
CASRGLAGDKTGELFF
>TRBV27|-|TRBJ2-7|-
TGTGCCAGCAGTTCAAACCGGGACGGAACCTACGAGCAGTACTTC
CASSSNRDGTYEQYF
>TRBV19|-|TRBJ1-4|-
TGTGCCAGTAGTATAGATCCGGGGCCCGCAACTAATGAAAAACTGTTTTTT
CASSIDPGPATNEKLFF
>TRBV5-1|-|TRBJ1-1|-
TGCGCCAGCAGCTTGAGACAGTCCATGAACACTGAAGCTTTCTTT
CASSLRQSMNTEAFF
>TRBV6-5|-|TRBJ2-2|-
TGTGCCAGCAGCCCGTCGGTATCCGGGGAGCTGTTTTTT
CASSPSVSGELFF
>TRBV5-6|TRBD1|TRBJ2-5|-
TGTGCCAGCAGCTTGGCCGGGACAGGGAAAGAGACCCAGTACTTC
CASSLAGTGKETQYF